These 20 T cell receptor beta chains were all obtained from the same sample, sequenced in a study of T cell changes during pregnancy in multiple sclerosis. TCRdb's copy holds only in-frame clones and misses some; the assay was immunoSEQ multiplex PCR. The repertoire holds about 59,000 clones, with 92% as singletons. The specimen was peripheral blood, collected in the first trimester of pregnancy. These receptors all stem from a female donor with multiple sclerosis, enrolled in a pregnancy study.

This sequence joins TRBV13 and TRBJ1-1; 8 bases map to TRBD1. Unmatched junction bases numbered 8, after V lost 4 bases and J lost 1 base. Germline V gives CDR1 PRHDT, CDR2 FYEKMQ (reference sequence). The CDR3 has 16 amino acids. CDR3 sequence (DNA): TGTGCCAGCAGCTGGCAAAGGACAGGGCGGAACACTGAAGCTTTCTTT. Its translation is CASSWQRTGRNTEAFF.

The gene calls are TRBV5-1 and TRBJ1-3, with 7 bases lining up with TRBD1. The CDR3 spans 15 residues. J was trimmed by 3 bases and V by 0 bases; bases with no gene match: 3. Per germline, CDR1 SGHRS and CDR2 YFSETQ. This chain's CDR3 is CASSLAGQNGNTIYF. The CDR3 bases are TGCGCCAGCAGCTTGGCGGGACAGAATGGAAACACCATATATTTT.

J is TRBJ2-7 and V is TRBV7-2, with D perhaps matching TRBD2 (6 bases). This CDR3 is 13 amino acids long. Germline CDR1 and CDR2: SGHTA and FQGNSA. Trimming shortened V by 6 bases and J by 2 bases, and 11 bases separated the two germline ends. The CDR3 region is CASRSGGTYEQYF. CDR3 DNA sequence: TGTGCCAGCAGGTCCGGCGGGACCTACGAGCAGTACTTC.

This rearrangement joins TRBV5-4 to TRBJ2-7; D unclear. From germline, CDR1 is SGHNT and CDR2 YYREEE (reference sequence). The CDR3 is 13 amino acids. Trimming took 4 bases from V and 1 from J, leaving 9 bases between them. The CDR3 loop reads CASSDVTSYEQYF. CDR3 nucleotide sequence: TGTGCCAGCAGCGACGTGACTTCCTACGAGCAGTACTTC. Drawing the rest from reference TRBV5-4 and TRBJ2-7, the complete variable domain is ETGVTQSPTHLIKTRGQQVTLRCSSQSGHNTVSWYQQALGQGPQFIFQYYREEENGRGNFPPRFSGLQFPNYSSELNVNALELDDSALYLCASSDVTSYEQYFGPGTRLTVT.

The V call is TRBV28, the J call TRBJ1-5, with TRBD1 matching over 8 bases. Trimming removed 7 bases from V and 7 bases from J; junction bases left unmatched: 9. The CDR3 spans 14 residues. Germline V gene sequence: CDR1 MDHEN, CDR2 SYDVKM. CDR3 residues: CASIPGGSLQPQHF. CDR3 in DNA: TGTGCCAGCATTCCAGGGGGCAGTTTGCAGCCCCAGCATTTT.

The rearrangement joins TRBV28 to TRBJ2-3; 9 positions match TRBD1. The CDR3 consists of 19 residues. The J segment lost 0 bases and the V segment lost 3 bases, leaving 13 bases of the junction unmatched. The V gene's germline CDR1 is MDHEN and CDR2 SYDVKM. Written as DNA, the CDR3 is TGTGCCAGCAGTTTGGGAGACAGGGGGTCCTCCAAGAGCACAGATACGCAGTATTTT. This translates into CASSLGDRGSSKSTDTQYF.

In its sample, this clone was seen once. The chain joins TRBV18 to TRBJ2-5; 8 bases fit TRBD2. Germline CDR1 KGHSH, CDR2 LQKENI. Unmatched junction bases numbered 11, after V lost 3 bases and J lost 5 bases. This CDR3 contains 16 residues. The CDR3 sequence is CASSPQIAGRFETQYF. CDR3 sequence (DNA): TGTGCCAGCTCACCCCAAATAGCGGGACGTTTTGAGACCCAGTACTTC. Together with reference TRBV18 and TRBJ2-5, the CDR3 gives the full variable domain: NAGVMQNPRHLVRRRGQEARLRCSPMKGHSHVYWYRQLPEEGLKFMVYLQKENIIDESGMPKERFSAEFPKEGPSILRIQQVVRGDSAAYFCASSPQIAGRFETQYFGPGTRLLVL.

CDR3 sequence: CASSQGTGRGYTF. The CDR3 region has the DNA TGCGCCAGCAGCCAAGGGACAGGGCGGGGCTACACCTTC. The V gene is TRBV4-1, the J gene TRBJ1-2, with 8 positions matching TRBD1. In germline, CDR1 is MGHRA, CDR2 YSYEKL. The length of the CDR3 is 13 residues. Germline trimming cut 1 base from V and 8 bases from J; bases unmatched to any gene: 3.

The chain links TRBV5-6 to TRBJ2-3; TRBD2 matches at 8 bases. CDR3 length: 17 amino acids. Trimming took 0 bases from V and 1 from J; bases not matched to a gene: 7. CDR1 and CDR2 from the germline V gene are SGHDT and YYEEEE. In nucleotides, the CDR3 is TGTGCCAGCAGCTTGGGCCCCGGGAGGGCCGGCACAGATACGCAGTATTTT. Protein sequence: CASSLGPGRAGTDTQYF.

The rearrangement joins TRBV14 to TRBJ2-5, with TRBD2 matching over 9 bases. This CDR3 has 16 amino acids. Per germline, CDR1 SGHDN and CDR2 FVKESK. After removal of 1 base from V and 4 bases from J, the junction contained 7 bases not matched to a gene. The CDR3 DNA follows: TGTGCCAGCAGCCAAGCAGCGGGAGGATGGGTAGAGACCCAGTACTTC. Protein product: CASSQAAGGWVETQYF.

This chain uses TRBV7-2 with TRBJ2-3; perhaps TRBD2 as D (6 bases). Germline-derived CDR1 and CDR2 are SGHTA and FQGNSA. The CDR3 is 17 residues long. Trimming removed 2 bases from V and 0 bases from J, with 15 bases in between. CDR3: CASSLRAEGLSTDTQYF. In DNA, the CDR3 is TGTGCCAGCAGCTTAAGAGCGGAGGGTCTGAGCACAGATACGCAGTATTTT.

The chain carries TRBV28 and TRBJ2-7; the match to TRBD2 covers 12 bases. The CDR3 length is 15 residues. CDR1 is MDHEN and CDR2 is SYDVKM in the germline V gene. J was trimmed by 0 bases and V by 6 bases; bases with no gene match: 3. The CDR3: CASSRLAGDSYEQYF. In nucleotides, the CDR3 is TGTGCCAGCAGCAGACTAGCGGGGGACTCCTACGAGCAGTACTTC.

The chain couples TRBV28 to TRBJ2-7; 9 bases are a match to TRBD2. V trimming: 5 bases; J trimming: 2 bases; junction bases outside the gene matches: 4. The germline V gene has CDR1 MDHEN and CDR2 SYDVKM. This CDR3 is 14 amino acids long. The CDR3 nucleotides are TGTGCCAGCAGTCCTAGCGGGACCACCTACGAGCAGTACTTC. Protein product: CASSPSGTTYEQYF.

The V and J genes are TRBV27 and TRBJ2-7; 8 bases are shared with TRBD2. Trimming took 3 bases from V and 1 from J; bases not matched to a gene: 5. CDR3 size: 15 residues. Germline values: CDR1 MNHEY, CDR2 SMNVEV (reference sequence). This CDR3 reads CASSFVASGSYEQYF. In DNA form, the CDR3 reads TGTGCCAGCAGTTTTGTGGCTAGCGGGTCCTACGAGCAGTACTTC.

This clone was found once. This chain joins TRBV6-1 and TRBJ2-5, with 8 bases matching TRBD2. The germline CDR1 and CDR2 sequences are MNHNS and SASEGT. This CDR3 is built from 13 residues. V shed 6 bases and J 5 bases; nucleotides not matched to a gene: 5. CDR3 sequence: CASSGRAGETQYF. The CDR3 nucleotides read TGTGCCAGCAGCGGGAGGGCCGGGGAGACCCAGTACTTC.

This sequence joins TRBV6-1 and TRBJ1-1; 8 bases align to TRBD1. This CDR3 contains 15 residues. Trimming removed 5 bases from V and 2 bases from J; junction bases left unmatched: 7. The germline gives CDR1 MNHNS, CDR2 SASEGT. The CDR3 DNA is TGTGCCAGCAGTACCATAGACAGGGGCAACACTGAAGCTTTCTTT. This encodes CASSTIDRGNTEAFF.

The chain couples TRBV29-1 to TRBJ2-3; D possibly corresponds to TRBD2 (6 bases). V was shortened by 4 bases and J by 2 bases, with 13 bases between the two germline ends. The germline V gene has CDR1 SQVTM and CDR2 ANQGSEA. The CDR3 runs to 14 residues. The CDR3: CSVGIAVSTDTQYF. The CDR3 DNA is TGCAGCGTTGGAATAGCGGTATCCACAGATACGCAGTATTTT.

The chain uses TRBV16 and TRBJ1-5; 7 bases agree with TRBD1. The ends lost 0 bases at V and 2 bases at J; junction bases unmatched: 4. The CDR3 is 16 amino acids. Germline values: CDR1 KGHSY, CDR2 FQNENV. CDR3 nucleotides: TGTGCCAGCAGCCAATCTAGGGGGCATGGCAATCAGCCCCAGCATTTT. It is translated as CASSQSRGHGNQPQHF.

The chain couples TRBV10-3 to TRBJ2-1; 13 bases fit TRBD2. Germline CDR1 reads ENHRY; CDR2 reads SYGVKD. The V segment lost 3 bases and the J segment 1 base; nucleotides outside the gene matches: 12. The CDR3 has 20 amino acids. CDR3 DNA sequence: TGTGCCATCAGTGATACTAGCGGGAGGGTTCCTACTATATCCTACAATGAGCAGTTCTTC. Translation: CAISDTSGRVPTISYNEQFF.

V gene TRBV21-1 combines with J gene TRBJ2-7; the D call in the table, TRBD1, was not verified against the DNA. TRBV21-1 is termed a pseudogene. CDR3 length equals 12 residues. The chain's CDR3 is CASSTATGVVFF. CDR3 in DNA: TGTGCCAGCAGTACAGCTACAGGGGTGGTCTTCTTC.